This TCR beta chain is from a study of T cell responses to AZD1222 COVID-19 vaccine. Broader study findings: Breadth and depth of Spike-specific TCRs rose after two AZD1222 doses. There were vaccine-associated CD4 TCRs across spike, dominant at 160-218 and 743-854. Regions left unmutated in variants are reportedly the target of nearly half of spike-specific TCRs. Donors skewed white British and female; clonal diversity was possibly underestimated.

TCRdb's table, derived via immunoSEQ multiplex PCR, lists solely in-frame clones and lacks some. There are roughly 190,000 clones in the sample; about nine tenths occur only once, and roughly 3.5% lies in the top ten. Notes on this clone: What it binds is unknown.

CDR1 and CDR2 (germline): GTSNPN, SVGIG (reference sequence). This CDR3 contains 13 residues. J lost 1 base, V lost 5 bases, and 3 bases had no gene match. The sequenced sample was peripheral blood, obtained 28 days after the second AZD1222 dose. The sequence was collected from an adult who received the AZD1222 COVID-19 vaccine. V is TRBV30 and J is TRBJ2-5; 8 nucleotides align to TRBD1. The CDR3: CAWGGQAQETQYF. The DNA for the CDR3 is TGTGCCTGGGGGGGACAGGCCCAAGAGACCCAGTACTTC.